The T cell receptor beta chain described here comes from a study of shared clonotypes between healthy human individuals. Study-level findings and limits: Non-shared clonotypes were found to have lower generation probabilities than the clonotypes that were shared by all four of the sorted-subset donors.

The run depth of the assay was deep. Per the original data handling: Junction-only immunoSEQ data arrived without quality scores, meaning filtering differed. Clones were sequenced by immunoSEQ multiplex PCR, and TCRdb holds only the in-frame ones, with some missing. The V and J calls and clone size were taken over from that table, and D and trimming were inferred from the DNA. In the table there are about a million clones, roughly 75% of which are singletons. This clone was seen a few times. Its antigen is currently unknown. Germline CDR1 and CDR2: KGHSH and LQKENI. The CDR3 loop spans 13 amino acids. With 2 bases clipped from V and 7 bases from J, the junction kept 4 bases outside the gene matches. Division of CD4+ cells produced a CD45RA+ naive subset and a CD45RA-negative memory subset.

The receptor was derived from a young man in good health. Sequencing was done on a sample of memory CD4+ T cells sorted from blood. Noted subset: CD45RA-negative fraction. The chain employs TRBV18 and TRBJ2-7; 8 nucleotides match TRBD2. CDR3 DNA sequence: TGTGCCAGCTCACCAACGGGGGGGCGTGAGCAGTACTTC. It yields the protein CASSPTGGREQYF. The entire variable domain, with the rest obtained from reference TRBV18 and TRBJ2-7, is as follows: NAGVMQNPRHLVRRRGQEARLRCSPMKGHSHVYWYRQLPEEGLKFMVYLQKENIIDESGMPKERFSAEFPKEGPSILRIQQVVRGDSAAYFCASSPTGGREQYFGPGTRLTVT.